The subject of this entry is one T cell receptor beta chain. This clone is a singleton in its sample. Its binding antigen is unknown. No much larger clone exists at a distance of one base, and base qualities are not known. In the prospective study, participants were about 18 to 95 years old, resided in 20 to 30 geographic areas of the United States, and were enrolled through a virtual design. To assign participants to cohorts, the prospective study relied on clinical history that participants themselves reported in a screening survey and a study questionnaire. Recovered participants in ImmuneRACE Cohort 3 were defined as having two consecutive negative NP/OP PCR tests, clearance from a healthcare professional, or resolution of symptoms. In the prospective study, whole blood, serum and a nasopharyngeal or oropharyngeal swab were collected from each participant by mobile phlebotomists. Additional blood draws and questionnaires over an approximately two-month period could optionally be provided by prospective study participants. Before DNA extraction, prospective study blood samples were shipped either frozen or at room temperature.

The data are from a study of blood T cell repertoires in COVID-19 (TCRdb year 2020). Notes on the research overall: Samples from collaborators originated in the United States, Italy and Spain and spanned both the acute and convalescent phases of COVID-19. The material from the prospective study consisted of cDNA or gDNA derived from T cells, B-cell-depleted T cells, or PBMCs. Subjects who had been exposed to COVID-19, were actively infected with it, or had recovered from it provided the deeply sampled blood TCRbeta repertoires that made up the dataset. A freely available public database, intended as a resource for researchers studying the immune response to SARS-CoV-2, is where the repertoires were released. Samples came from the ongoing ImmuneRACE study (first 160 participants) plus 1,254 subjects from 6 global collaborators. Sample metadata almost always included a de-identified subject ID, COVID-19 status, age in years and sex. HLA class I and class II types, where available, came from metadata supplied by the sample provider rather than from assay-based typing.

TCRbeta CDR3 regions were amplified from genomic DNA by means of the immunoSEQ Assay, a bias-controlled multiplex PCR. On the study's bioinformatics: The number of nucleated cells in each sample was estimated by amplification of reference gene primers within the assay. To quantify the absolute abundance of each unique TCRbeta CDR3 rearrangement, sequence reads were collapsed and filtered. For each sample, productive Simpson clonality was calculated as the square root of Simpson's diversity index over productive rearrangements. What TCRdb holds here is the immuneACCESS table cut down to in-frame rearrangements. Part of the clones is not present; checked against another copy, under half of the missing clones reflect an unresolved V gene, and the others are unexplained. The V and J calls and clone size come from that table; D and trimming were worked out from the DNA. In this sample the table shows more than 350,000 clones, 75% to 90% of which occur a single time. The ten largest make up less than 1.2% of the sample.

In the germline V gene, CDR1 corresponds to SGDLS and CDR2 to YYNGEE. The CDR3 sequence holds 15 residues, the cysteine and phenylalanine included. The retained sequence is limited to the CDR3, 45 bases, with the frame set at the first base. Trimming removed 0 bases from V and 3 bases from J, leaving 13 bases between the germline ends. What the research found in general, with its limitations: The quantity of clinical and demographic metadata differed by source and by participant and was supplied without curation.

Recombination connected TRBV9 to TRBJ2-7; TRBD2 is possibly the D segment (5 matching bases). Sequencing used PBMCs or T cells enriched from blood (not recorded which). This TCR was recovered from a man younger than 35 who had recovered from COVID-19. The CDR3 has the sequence CASSVETAAVYEQYF. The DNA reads TGTGCCAGCAGCGTAGAAACAGCGGCCGTCTACGAGCAGTACTTC.